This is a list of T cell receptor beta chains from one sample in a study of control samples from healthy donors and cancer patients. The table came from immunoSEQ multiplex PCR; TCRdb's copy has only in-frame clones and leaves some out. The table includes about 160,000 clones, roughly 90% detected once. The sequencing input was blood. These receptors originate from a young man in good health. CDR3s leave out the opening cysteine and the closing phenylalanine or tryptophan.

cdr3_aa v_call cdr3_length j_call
ASSPLSQGYGYT TRBV27 12 TRBJ1-2
ASSTGTGPNYGYT TRBV18 13 TRBJ1-2
ASSLGSGEKLF TRBV11-3 11 TRBJ1-4
ASSQGTPYSNQPQH TRBV3-1/TRBV3-2 14 TRBJ1-5
SASTGRDDEQF TRBV20-1 11 TRBJ2-1
ASSQELGQPQH TRBV3-1/TRBV3-2 11 TRBJ1-5
ASSFNPGVSNQPQH TRBV7-2 14 TRBJ1-5
ASSLGRRAGNEQF TRBV28 13 TRBJ2-1
ASQEGARGYT TRBV2 10 TRBJ1-2
ASSLAADRGSTGELF TRBV5-5 15 TRBJ2-2
ASSSRTRPRGNEQF TRBV5-4 14 TRBJ2-1
ASSLAGEENTIY TRBV5-4 12 TRBJ1-3
ASSPITHTEAF TRBV11-1 11 TRBJ1-1
ASSQEVFPGAWNEQF TRBV4-1 15 TRBJ2-1
ASSPGLGGVGEQF TRBV18 13 TRBJ2-1
ACELAGPISYEQY TRBV9 13 TRBJ2-7
ASSLGIYREAF TRBV7-8 11 TRBJ1-1
ASSGSPGLAGVETQY TRBV5-1 15 TRBJ2-5
SAARRDGQNIQY TRBV29-1 12 TRBJ2-4
ASSYGNNQPQH TRBV7-6 11 TRBJ1-5
AWSQGQGGEKLF TRBV30 12 TRBJ1-4
ASSYLDPSYEQY TRBV6-2/TRBV6-3 12 TRBJ2-7
ASSFRTPVYTEAF TRBV5-6 13 TRBJ1-1
ASSSGSGGKDTQY TRBV5-4 13 TRBJ2-3
ASSFRTSGGLHFNEQF TRBV27 16 TRBJ2-1
ASSFFNEQF TRBV27 9 TRBJ2-1
ASSLFSGSSYEQY TRBV27 13 TRBJ2-7
ASSFGQWDQETQY TRBV7-9 13 TRBJ2-5
ASRTKGNTGELF TRBV2 12 TRBJ2-2
ASSLDANYGYT TRBV5-1 11 TRBJ1-2
ASSIGSRQIGQPQH TRBV19 14 TRBJ1-5
ASSGDGYT TRBV28 8 TRBJ1-2
ASSSRWPHREQF TRBV7-2 12 TRBJ2-1
ASSLGQGDTQY TRBV7-7 11 TRBJ2-3
ASSADTLIYGYT TRBV7-9 12 TRBJ1-2
ASSLGGQGRFGEQF TRBV5-4 14 TRBJ2-1
ATWTSGIETQY TRBV28 11 TRBJ2-5
ASSQEGRTDTQY TRBV3-1/TRBV3-2 12 TRBJ2-3
ASSQEMGRFDQPQH TRBV4-1 14 TRBJ1-5
ASSPFPGALGGYT TRBV27 13 TRBJ1-2
ASTPGTSSEQF TRBV19 11 TRBJ2-1
ASSQGGIGNSPLH TRBV3-1/TRBV3-2 13 TRBJ1-6
ASSASRATETYGYT TRBV9 14 TRBJ1-2